This T cell receptor beta chain was recovered during a study of cytomegalovirus exposure and HLA in healthy donors. The PCR was carried out with 60 Vbeta primers and 13 Jbeta primers. Sequencing used immunoSEQ multiplex PCR; TCRdb keeps in-frame clones, though not all of them. Of some 190,000 clones listed, roughly 74% are singletons. The V gene lost 3 bases and the J gene lost 1 base, with 18 bases spanning the gap. Germline values: CDR1 SGHVS, CDR2 FQNEAQ. The CDR3 loop spans 18 amino acids. The V and J genes are TRBV7-8 and TRBJ2-2, with D possibly TRBD2 on 6 matching bases. The sequenced material came from PBMCs. The receptor's source is a female donor in good health and CMV-seronegative. CDR3 loop: CASSFRPRRDLNTGELFF. The CDR3, as DNA: TGTGCCAGCAGCTTTCGCCCCCGCAGGGACTTGAACACCGGGGAGCTGTTTTTT.